This TCR beta chain emerged from a study of identical twins. This clonotype was seen more than once but under ten times. Its antigen is unidentified. Study outcomes and limitations: Fewer insertions marked abundant cord blood beta clonotypes; young adult naive trended weakly, memory not at all. Where out-of-frame alpha sequences were twin-shared, they showed excess low generation probability.

The authors used template switching to add a universal primer site and gave cDNA unique molecular identifiers. In TCRdb, the 5' RACE reads were re-called with MiXCR into one record per CDR3 protein. The table shows roughly 750,000 distinct CDR3 sequences, with over 20% occurring only once. This CDR3 region has 14 residues. The V end lost 1 base, the J end lost 5 bases, and 9 bases lay between the germline ends. This sample also appeared in a second study, on T cells expressing NK-cell markers. That investigation notes: HCMV seropositivity characterized most of the eight sequenced donors, and seronegativity one.

The source material was PBMCs. The V call is TRBV12-3 or TRBV12-4, the J call TRBJ2-1; D could derive from TRBD1 or TRBD2 (5 bases each). This TCR was sampled from a woman aged 18-30 years in good health. This CDR3 reads CASSLGGNNNEQFF. CDR3 in DNA: TGTGCCAGCAGTTTAGGGGGGAACAACAATGAGCAGTTCTTC.